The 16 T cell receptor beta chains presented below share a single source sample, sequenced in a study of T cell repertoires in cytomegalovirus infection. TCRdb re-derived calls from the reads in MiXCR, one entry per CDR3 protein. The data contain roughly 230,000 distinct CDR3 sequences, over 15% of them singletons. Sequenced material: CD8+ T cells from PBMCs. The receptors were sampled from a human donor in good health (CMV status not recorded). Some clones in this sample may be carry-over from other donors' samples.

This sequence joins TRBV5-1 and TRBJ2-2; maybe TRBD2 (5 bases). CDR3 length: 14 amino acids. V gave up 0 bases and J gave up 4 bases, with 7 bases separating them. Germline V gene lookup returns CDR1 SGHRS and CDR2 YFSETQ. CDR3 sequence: CASSLGGITGELFF. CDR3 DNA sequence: TGCGCCAGCAGCTTGGGAGGGATCACCGGGGAGCTGTTTTTT. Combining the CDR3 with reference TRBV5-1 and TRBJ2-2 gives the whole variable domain KAGVTQTPRYLIKTRGQQVTLSCSPISGHRSVSWYQQTPGQGLQFLFEYFSETQRNKGNFPGRFSGRQFSNSRSEMNVSTLELGDSALYLCASSLGGITGELFFGEGSRLTVL.

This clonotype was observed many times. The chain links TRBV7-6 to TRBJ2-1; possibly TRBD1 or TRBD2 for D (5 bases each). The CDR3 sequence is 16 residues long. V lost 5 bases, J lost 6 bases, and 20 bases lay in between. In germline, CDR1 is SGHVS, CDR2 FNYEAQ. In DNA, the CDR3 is TGTGCCAGCAGCCGATCCTCGGGACGGCTGGTCAATGAGCAGTTCTTC. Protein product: CASSRSSGRLVNEQFF.

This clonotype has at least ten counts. CDR3 loop: CASSSRQTNTEAFF. Written as DNA, the CDR3 is TGTGCCAGCAGTTCCCGACAGACAAACACTGAAGCTTTCTTT. This rearrangement joins TRBV6-2 or TRBV6-3 to TRBJ1-1, with a weak D call TRBD1 (5 bases). V shed 4 bases and J shed 2 bases, with 11 bases lying between them. Germline V gene sequence: CDR1 MNHEY, CDR2 SVGEGT. The CDR3 has 14 amino acids.

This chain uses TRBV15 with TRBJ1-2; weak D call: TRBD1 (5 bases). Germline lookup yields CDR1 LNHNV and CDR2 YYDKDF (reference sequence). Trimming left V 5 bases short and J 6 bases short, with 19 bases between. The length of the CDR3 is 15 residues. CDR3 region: CATSGRPPGAHGYTF. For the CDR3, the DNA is TGTGCCACCAGCGGCCGTCCCCCCGGGGCTCATGGCTACACCTTC.

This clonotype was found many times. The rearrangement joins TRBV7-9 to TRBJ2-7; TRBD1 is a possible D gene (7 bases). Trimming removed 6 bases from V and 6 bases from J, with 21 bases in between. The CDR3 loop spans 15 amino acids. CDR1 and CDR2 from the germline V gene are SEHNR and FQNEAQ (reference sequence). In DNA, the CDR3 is TGTGCCAGCAGTTTAATGGAGGGACAGAAATTCGAGCAGTACTTC. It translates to CASSLMEGQKFEQYF.

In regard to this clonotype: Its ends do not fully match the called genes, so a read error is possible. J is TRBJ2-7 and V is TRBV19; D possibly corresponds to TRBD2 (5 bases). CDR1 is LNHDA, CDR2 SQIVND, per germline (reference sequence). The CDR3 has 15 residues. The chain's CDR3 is CASSLDSRGLYEQYF. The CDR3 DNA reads TGTGCCAGTAGTCTAGATAGTCGGGGTCTCTACGAGCAGTACTTC.

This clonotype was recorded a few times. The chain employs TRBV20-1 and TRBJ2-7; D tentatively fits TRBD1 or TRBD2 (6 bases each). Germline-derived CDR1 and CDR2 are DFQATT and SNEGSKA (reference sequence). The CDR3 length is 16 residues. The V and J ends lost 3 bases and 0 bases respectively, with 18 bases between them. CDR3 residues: CSARPRGRASSYEQYF. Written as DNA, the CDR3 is TGCAGTGCTAGGCCCCGGGGGCGGGCGAGCTCCTACGAGCAGTACTTC.

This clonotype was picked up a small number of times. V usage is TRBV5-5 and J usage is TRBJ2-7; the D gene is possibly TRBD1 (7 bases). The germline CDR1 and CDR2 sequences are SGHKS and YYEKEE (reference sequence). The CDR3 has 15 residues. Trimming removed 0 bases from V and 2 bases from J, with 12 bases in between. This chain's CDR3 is CASSLVEGAAYEQYF. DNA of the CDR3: TGTGCCAGCAGCTTGGTGGAGGGGGCGGCCTACGAGCAGTACTTC.

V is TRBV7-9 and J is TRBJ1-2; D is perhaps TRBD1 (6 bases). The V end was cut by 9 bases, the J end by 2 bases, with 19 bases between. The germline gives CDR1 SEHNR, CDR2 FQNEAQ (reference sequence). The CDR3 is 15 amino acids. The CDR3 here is CASPSLDSINYGYTF. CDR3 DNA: TGTGCCAGTCCCTCCCTGGACAGTATAAACTATGGCTACACCTTC. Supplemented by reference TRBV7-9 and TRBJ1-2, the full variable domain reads DTGVSQNPRHKITKRGQNVTFRCDPISEHNRLYWYRQTLGQGPEFLTYFQNEAQLEKSRLLSDRFSAERPKGSFSTLEIQRTEQGDSAMYLCASPSLDSINYGYTFGSGTRLTVV.

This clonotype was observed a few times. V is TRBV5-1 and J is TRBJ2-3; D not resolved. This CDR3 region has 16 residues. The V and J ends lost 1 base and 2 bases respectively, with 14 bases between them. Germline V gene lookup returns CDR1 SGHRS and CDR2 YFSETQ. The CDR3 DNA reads TGCGCCAGCAGCTTGTTAAGCTCTCAACTCACAGATACGCAGTATTTT. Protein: CASSLLSSQLTDTQYF.

The CDR3 here is CASKVGVNSYNSPLHF. The DNA of the CDR3 is TGTGCCAGCAAAGTGGGGGTCAACTCCTATAATTCACCCCTCCACTTT. V and J are TRBV6-1 and TRBJ1-6; D possibly corresponds to TRBD1 (5 bases). The CDR3 runs to 16 residues. In germline, CDR1 is MNHNS, CDR2 SASEGT. The V and J ends lost 7 bases and 0 bases respectively, with 13 bases between them.

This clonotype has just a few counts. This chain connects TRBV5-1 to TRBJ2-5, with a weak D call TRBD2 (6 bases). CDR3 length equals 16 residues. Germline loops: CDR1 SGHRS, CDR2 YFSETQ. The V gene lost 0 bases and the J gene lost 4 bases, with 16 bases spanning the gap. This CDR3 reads CASSLAGTGFGETQYF. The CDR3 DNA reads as TGCGCCAGCAGCTTGGCCGGGACTGGATTTGGAGAGACCCAGTACTTC.

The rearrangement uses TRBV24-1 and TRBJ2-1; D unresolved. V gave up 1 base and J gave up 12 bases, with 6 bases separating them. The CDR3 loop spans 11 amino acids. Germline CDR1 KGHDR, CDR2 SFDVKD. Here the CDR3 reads CATSDLRRQFF. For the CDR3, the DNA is TGTGCCACCAGTGATTTACGTAGGCAGTTCTTC.

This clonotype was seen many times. The CDR3, as DNA: TGTGCCAGCAGCTTATACCGGGTGCGAGAAAACATTCAGTACTTC. The encoded protein is CASSLYRVRENIQYF. This sequence joins TRBV11-2 and TRBJ2-4; no clear D gene. Trimming pared 2 bases from V and 5 bases from J, leaving 13 bases between. The germline gives CDR1 SGHAT, CDR2 FQNNGV. This CDR3 has 15 residues.

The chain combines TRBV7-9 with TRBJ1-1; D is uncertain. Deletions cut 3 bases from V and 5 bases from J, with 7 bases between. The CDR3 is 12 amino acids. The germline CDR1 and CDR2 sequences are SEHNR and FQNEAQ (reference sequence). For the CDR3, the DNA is TGTGCCAGCAGCTTCGGTGTAACTGAAGCTTTCTTT. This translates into CASSFGVTEAFF.

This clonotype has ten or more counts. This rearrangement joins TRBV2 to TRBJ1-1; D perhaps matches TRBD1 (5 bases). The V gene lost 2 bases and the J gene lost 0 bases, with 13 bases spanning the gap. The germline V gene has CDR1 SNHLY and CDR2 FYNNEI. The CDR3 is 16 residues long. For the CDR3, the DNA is TGTGCCAGCAGTGAAACGCGTGGGGCAGTGAACACTGAAGCTTTCTTT. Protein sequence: CASSETRGAVNTEAFF.